The 7 T cell receptor beta chains reported below all come from one sample, sequenced in a study of shared clonotypes between healthy human individuals. This table comes from immunoSEQ multiplex PCR, and its TCRdb copy is limited to in-frame clones, with some not included. This sample yields some 2.3 million clones, of which 80% to 95% are seen a single time; 0.39% belongs to the top ten. Material: naive CD4+ T cells from PBMCs. As to subset: CD45RA+ positively selected. The receptor set was obtained from a man aged 18 to 29 in good health. Some clones in this sample may be carry-over from other donors' samples.

The V and J genes are TRBV2 and TRBJ2-5; 15 bases are shared with TRBD2. CDR1 SNHLY and CDR2 FYNNEI come from the germline V gene. Germline trimming cut 5 bases from V and 4 bases from J; bases unmatched to any gene: 8. This CDR3 has 17 amino acids. The CDR3 is CASSPGLAGGIGETQYF. CDR3 DNA sequence: TGTGCCAGCAGTCCGGGACTAGCGGGGGGCATCGGAGAGACCCAGTACTTC.

The table lists this clone with a few counts. This CDR3 reads CSVEEGEAFF. The CDR3 coding sequence is TGCAGCGTTGAAGAAGGGGAAGCTTTCTTT. The chain joins TRBV29-1 to TRBJ1-1; D call uncertain. Germline-derived CDR1 and CDR2 are SQVTM and ANQGSEA. The V end was cut by 0 bases, the J end by 8 bases, with 4 bases between. The CDR3 has 10 residues.

The chain employs TRBV2 and TRBJ1-4, with 10 bases matching TRBD1. After removal of 5 bases from V and 7 bases from J, the junction contained 4 bases not matched to a gene. There are 14 residues in the CDR3. Germline V gives CDR1 SNHLY, CDR2 FYNNEI. The CDR3 sequence is CASSFDRGREKLFF. CDR3 coding DNA: TGTGCCAGCAGTTTCGACAGGGGGCGTGAAAAACTGTTTTTT.

The chain combines TRBV11-2 with TRBJ2-1; TRBD2 aligns across 9 bases. The CDR3 extends over 16 amino acids. The V segment lost 5 bases and the J segment 2 bases; nucleotides outside the gene matches: 7. In germline, CDR1 is SGHAT, CDR2 FQNNGV. The CDR3 sequence: CASSLPLAGPYNEQFF. The CDR3 DNA reads as TGTGCCAGCAGCCTACCACTAGCGGGCCCCTACAATGAGCAGTTCTTC.

The rearrangement links TRBV28 to TRBJ1-2; D perhaps matches TRBD1 (6 bases). Looked up from germline, CDR1 is MDHEN and CDR2 is SYDVKM. The length of the CDR3 is 14 residues. Trimming removed 4 bases from V and 3 bases from J, with 12 bases in between. CDR3: CASSSQGLDYGYTF. The CDR3 DNA reads as TGTGCCAGCAGTTCGCAGGGGCTGGACTATGGCTACACCTTC.

The gene calls are TRBV27 and TRBJ2-5; 11 bases match TRBD1. V shed 4 bases, J shed 0 bases, and the junction held 4 bases outside the gene matches. The germline gives CDR1 MNHEY, CDR2 SMNVEV (reference sequence). The CDR3 covers 16 residues. In DNA, the CDR3 is TGTGCCAGCAGTTGGGGACAGGGGGGGGACCAAGAGACCCAGTACTTC. Its protein product is CASSWGQGGDQETQYF.

The chain joins TRBV7-2 to TRBJ2-1, with D perhaps matching TRBD1 or TRBD2 (5 bases each). The germline V gene encodes CDR1 SGHTA and CDR2 FQGNSA. This CDR3 has 12 amino acids. V was pared by 1 base and J by 13 bases, with 11 bases between. Here the CDR3 reads CASSLDGTDQFF. For the CDR3, the DNA is TGTGCCAGCAGCTTAGATGGGACGGACCAGTTCTTC.